The rows below give T cell receptor beta chains drawn from one sample of a study of radiotherapy plus CTLA-4 blockade in lung cancer. Assay used: immunoSEQ multiplex PCR; TCRdb lists only in-frame clones, some missing. The table has 90,000 to 95,000 clones, 83% seen once. The source material was peripheral blood, sampled from a patient treated with radiotherapy plus ipilimumab. These TCRs come from a human donor with non-small cell lung cancer who had stable disease on radiotherapy plus ipilimumab. Each CDR3 is given with its conserved first and last residue. D genes are given only for firm matches. Some rows have no size entry. The others give once, few or many, or a class for an expanded clone.

>TRBV7-9|-|TRBJ2-7|13|-
CASSPGGRYEQYF
TGTGCCAGCAGCCCCGGGGGGCGGTACGAGCAGTACTTC
>TRBV19|-|TRBJ1-6|15|-
CASSIDRGKNSPLHF
TGTGCCAGTAGTATCGACAGAGGAAAGAATTCACCCCTCCACTTT
>TRBV4-1|-|TRBJ1-2|15|TRBD1
CASSQEGQKTYGYTF
TGCGCCAGCAGCCAAGAGGGACAGAAAACTTATGGCTACACCTTC
>TRBV1|-|TRBJ2-7|13|-
CTSSQPSPYEQYF
TGCACCAGCAGCCAACCCTCTCCCTACGAGCAGTACTTC
>TRBV18|-|TRBJ2-3|15|-
CASSPQSPNTDTQYF
TGTGCCAGCTCACCGCAGTCGCCAAACACAGATACGCAGTATTTT
>TRBV7-6|-|TRBJ2-3|14|-
CASSLKGITDTQYF
TGTGCCAGCAGCTTGAAGGGAATTACAGATACGCAGTATTTT
>TRBV10-1|-|TRBJ2-2|14|-
CASTLRGNTGELFF
TGCGCCAGCACCCTCAGGGGGAACACCGGGGAGCTGTTTTTT
>TRBV7-6|once|TRBJ2-5|16|TRBD2
CASSPTSPIGQETQYF
TGTGCCAGCAGCCCGACTAGCCCCATTGGACAAGAGACCCAGTACTTC
>TRBV6-5|-|TRBJ2-7|15|TRBD2
CASSYWHSGGAEQYF
TGTGCCAGCAGTTACTGGCATAGCGGGGGGGCTGAGCAGTACTTC
>TRBV5-1|-|TRBJ2-5|13|-
CASSLDIGETQYF
TGCGCCAGCAGCTTGGACATTGGAGAGACCCAGTACTTC
>TRBV10-1|few|TRBJ2-2|17|-
CANQTGTSRANTGELFF
TGCGCCAACCAAACCGGGACCAGCCGGGCGAACACCGGGGAGCTGTTTTTT
>TRBV6-1|-|TRBJ1-5|15|TRBD1
CASTSGGAGDQPQHF
TGTGCCAGCACCTCAGGGGGCGCGGGGGATCAGCCCCAGCATTTT
>TRBV6-5|-|TRBJ1-2|14|TRBD1
CASSYGGQAHGYTF
TGTGCCAGCAGTTACGGTGGACAGGCCCATGGCTACACCTTC
>TRBV5-1|-|TRBJ1-3|13|-
CASRHHSGNTIYF
TGCGCCAGCAGACATCATAGCGGAAACACCATATATTTT
>TRBV6-5|-|TRBJ1-1|16|TRBD1
CASSFRRTGRNTEAFF
TGTGCCAGCAGTTTCCGTCGGACAGGGAGGAACACTGAAGCTTTCTTT
>TRBV2|once|TRBJ1-1|12|-
CASSEAGVGAFF
TGTGCCAGCAGTGAGGCCGGGGTGGGAGCTTTCTTT
>TRBV5-1|-|TRBJ2-7|14|-
CASSPRQGGYEQYF
TGCGCCAGCAGCCCCCGGCAGGGCGGGTACGAGCAGTACTTC
>TRBV4-2|few|TRBJ2-1|15|-
CASSQDPASGVEQFF
TGTGCCAGCAGCCAAGACCCGGCCTCCGGGGTGGAGCAGTTCTTC
>TRBV7-9|-|TRBJ1-4|15|-
CASSPGSREGEKLFF
TGTGCCAGCAGCCCCGGGTCCCGAGAGGGGGAAAAACTGTTTTTT
>TRBV5-1|-|TRBJ1-1|16|-
CASSLQSGARNTEAFF
TGCGCCAGCAGCCTTCAATCGGGCGCTAGGAACACTGAAGCTTTCTTT
>TRBV5-5|-|TRBJ1-5|13|-
CASSLGSNQPQHF
TGTGCCAGCAGCTTGGGAAGCAATCAGCCCCAGCATTTT
>TRBV28|-|TRBJ2-6|13|-
CASKNSGANVLTF
TGTGCCAGCAAAAACTCTGGGGCCAACGTCCTGACTTTC
>TRBV27|-|TRBJ2-3|13|-
CASSLESTDTQYF
TGTGCCAGCAGTTTGGAGTCCACAGATACGCAGTATTTT
>TRBV4-1|-|TRBJ2-7|15|-
CASSQGSGVSYEQYF
TGCGCCAGCAGCCAAGGGTCAGGGGTCTCCTACGAGCAGTACTTC
>TRBV6-1|-|TRBJ2-1|14|-
CASSEVGIYNEQFF
TGTGCCAGCAGTGAAGTGGGGATCTACAATGAGCAGTTCTTC
>TRBV11-2|-|TRBJ2-2|14|-
CASSFRIPTGELFF
TGTGCCAGCAGCTTTAGAATTCCGACCGGGGAGCTGTTTTTT
>TRBV11-2|-|TRBJ2-1|16|TRBD2
CASSSGTSGGRGEQFF
TGTGCCAGCAGCTCAGGGACTAGCGGGGGGAGAGGGGAGCAGTTCTTC
>TRBV7-9|-|TRBJ1-5|13|TRBD1
CASSLTGVQPQHF
TGTGCCAGCAGCTTAACAGGGGTTCAGCCCCAGCATTTT
>TRBV2|-|TRBJ1-2|12|-
CASLVPGEGYTF
TGTGCCAGCCTAGTCCCAGGGGAGGGCTACACCTTC
>TRBV9|-|TRBJ1-4|15|-
CASSKTGRPNEKLFF
TGTGCCAGCAGCAAAACAGGGAGGCCTAATGAAAAACTGTTTTTT
>TRBV27|-|TRBJ2-3|17|TRBD2
CASSFWTSGRGVDTQYF
TGTGCCAGCAGTTTTTGGACTAGCGGGAGGGGAGTAGATACGCAGTATTTT
>TRBV5-1|-|TRBJ2-5|12|-
CASSKEGETQYF
TGCGCCAGCAGCAAAGAGGGAGAGACCCAGTACTTC
>TRBV6-1|-|TRBJ1-1|16|TRBD1
CASSATGQGANTEAFF
TGTGCCAGCAGTGCAACCGGACAGGGGGCAAACACTGAAGCTTTCTTT
>TRBV28|-|TRBJ2-7|12|-
CASSPRRYEQYF
TGTGCCAGCAGTCCCCGGCGCTACGAGCAGTACTTC
>TRBV30|once|TRBJ1-2|16|-
CAWSPTGNRATGGYTF
TGTGCCTGGAGTCCCACCGGAAACAGGGCCACTGGTGGCTACACCTTC
>TRBV7-2|-|TRBJ2-7|14|TRBD2
CASSVGLAGVEQYF
TGTGCCAGCAGCGTAGGACTAGCGGGAGTCGAGCAGTACTTC
>TRBV27|-|TRBJ1-6|14|TRBD1
CASSPGQGYSPLHF
TGTGCCAGCAGCCCGGGACAGGGTTATTCACCCCTCCACTTT
>TRBV7-8|-|TRBJ1-5|15|TRBD1
CASSKSGQGNQPQHF
TGTGCCAGCAGCAAATCGGGACAGGGCAATCAGCCCCAGCATTTT
>TRBV10-3|once|TRBJ2-7|17|-
CAITKDGATGGSYEQNF
TGTGCCATCACGAAGGACGGGGCCACCGGGGGATCCTACGAGCAGAACTTC
>TRBV9|-|TRBJ1-3|14|-
CASSGRSSGNTIYF
TGTGCCAGCAGCGGACGATCCTCTGGAAACACCATATATTTT